This passage covers 20 T cell receptor beta chains from one sample sequenced in a study of CD8 T cells in Susac syndrome. Random hexamers were used to reverse transcribe an amount of about 0.45 to 1 ug RNA. TCRdb re-called the immunoSEQ multiplex PCR reads with MiXCR, one entry per CDR3 protein. In the table there are about 200,000 distinct CDR3 sequences, about 95% of which are singletons. Sequenced sample: CD4+ T cells from PBMCs. Every receptor here comes from a human donor with multiple sclerosis.

The CDR3 DNA sequence: TGTGCCAGCAGCTTAGTTCCCGATTCCGAGCAGTACTTC. Its protein is CASSLVPDSEQYF. This chain connects TRBV7-9 to TRBJ2-7; D not resolved. The CDR3 is 13 amino acids. Germline-derived CDR1 and CDR2 are SEHNR and FQNEAQ (reference sequence). V was trimmed by 1 base and J by 6 bases, leaving 10 bases between them.

J is TRBJ1-1 and V is TRBV3-1; the D gene is possibly TRBD1 (5 bases). The CDR3 spans 15 residues. V lost 0 bases to trimming and J lost 5 bases, with 13 bases between them. CDR1 and CDR2 from the germline V gene are LGHDT and YNNKEL (reference sequence). The CDR3 sequence: CASSQEGDLGTEAFF. The CDR3 nucleotides are TGTGCCAGCAGCCAAGAGGGGGATTTAGGGACTGAAGCTTTCTTT.

The chain has TRBV29-1 and TRBJ2-5, with D perhaps TRBD1 or TRBD2 (5 bases each). CDR3 length equals 14 residues. Between the trimmed V and J ends, which lost 6 bases and 5 bases, there was a span of 19 bases. Germline assignment: CDR1 SQVTM and CDR2 ANQGSEA. The CDR3 nucleotides read TGCAGCGTCGAACGGGGACGGCGCAGGGAGACCCAGTACTTC. It specifies CSVERGRRRETQYF.

V usage is TRBV3-1 and J usage is TRBJ1-1; D is uncertain. V gave up 4 bases and J gave up 5 bases, with 8 bases separating them. Germline V CDR1 and CDR2: LGHDT, YNNKEL (reference sequence). The CDR3 contains 12 residues. CDR3 nucleotide sequence: TGTGCCAGCAGCCGATGGGAGACTGAAGCTTTCTTT. Residues: CASSRWETEAFF.

V gene TRBV10-3 combines with J gene TRBJ2-7, with D maybe TRBD2 (6 bases). Trimming cost V 8 bases and J 3 bases, with 14 bases left between them. CDR1 is ENHRY, CDR2 SYGVKD, per germline. The CDR3 is 13 residues long. This CDR3 is CAIYSGGDYEQYF. CDR3 DNA sequence: TGTGCCATCTATTCGGGCGGGGACTACGAGCAGTACTTC.

The chain carries TRBV20-1 and TRBJ2-5; D might be TRBD1 or TRBD2, each matching 6 bases. The CDR3 has 12 amino acids. CDR1 DFQATT and CDR2 SNEGSKA come from the germline V gene (reference sequence). V dropped 8 bases and J dropped 5 bases, with 15 bases sitting between them. The CDR3 nucleotides are TGCAGTCCGAGACTAGGGGGGGAGACCCAGTACTTC. Translation: CSPRLGGETQYF.

V usage is TRBV12-3 or TRBV12-4 and J usage is TRBJ2-5, with D possibly being TRBD1 (6 bases). Trimming took off 3 bases at V and 5 bases at J, with 10 bases between the two ends. The CDR3 is 13 amino acids. The CDR3 DNA sequence: TGTGCCAGCAGTTTTAGGGGGACCGAGACCCAGTACTTC. Residues: CASSFRGTETQYF.

V usage is TRBV20-1 and J usage is TRBJ2-3; D might be TRBD2 (6 bases). The CDR3 loop spans 14 amino acids. Germline CDR1 and CDR2: DFQATT and SNEGSKA (reference sequence). CDR3 sequence (DNA): TGCAGCGTTCGGGGGAGACTACGCACAGATACGCAGTATTTT. Translated: CSVRGRLRTDTQYF.

V is TRBV4-1 and J is TRBJ1-5; a weak D match, TRBD1 (5 bases). Trimming stripped 1 base from V and 2 bases from J, with 9 bases between. This CDR3 comprises 15 residues. The V gene's germline CDR1 is MGHRA and CDR2 YSYEKL. The CDR3 bases are TGCGCCAGCAGCCAAGGGGGGTATGGCAATCAGCCCCAGCATTTT. Amino acids: CASSQGGYGNQPQHF.

The chain uses TRBV20-1 and TRBJ1-2, with D perhaps matching TRBD1 (6 bases). Trimming cost V 3 bases and J 4 bases, with 9 bases left between them. The CDR3 sequence is 12 residues long. CDR1 is DFQATT and CDR2 is SNEGSKA in the germline V gene (reference sequence). CDR3 in amino acids: CSASKTGYGYTF. The CDR3, as DNA: TGCAGTGCTAGCAAGACAGGCTATGGCTACACCTTC.

This sequence joins TRBV29-1 and TRBJ2-1; a possible D gene is TRBD1 (5 bases). Germline V gene lookup returns CDR1 SQVTM and CDR2 ANQGSEA. V was pared by 7 bases and J by 6 bases, with 16 bases between. This CDR3 is 13 amino acids long. CDR3 DNA sequence: TGCAGCGGTCAGGGTTTAGGAGTCAATGAGCAGTTCTTC. It translates to CSGQGLGVNEQFF.

This chain uses TRBV11-2 with TRBJ2-4; D gene ambiguous. Between the trimmed V and J ends, which lost 5 bases and 13 bases, there was a span of 12 bases. Germline V gene sequence: CDR1 SGHAT, CDR2 FQNNGV. This CDR3 has 11 amino acids. The CDR3 nucleotides read TGTGCCAGCAGCCCCGCTTGGGTACAGTACTTC. The encoded protein is CASSPAWVQYF.

The V gene is TRBV20-1, the J gene TRBJ1-6, with 7 bases that match TRBD1. V shed 5 bases, J shed 8 bases, and the junction held 15 bases outside the gene matches. This CDR3 is 16 amino acids long. Germline V lookup: CDR1 DFQATT, CDR2 SNEGSKA (reference sequence). The DNA for the CDR3 is TGCAGTGCTGAAAAACCTGGGCGGACAGGCGATTCACCCCTCCACTTT. Residues: CSAEKPGRTGDSPLHF.

The V and J genes are TRBV29-1 and TRBJ2-1, with TRBD2 identical over 11 bases. The CDR3 extends over 14 amino acids. The J segment lost 9 bases and the V segment lost 8 bases, leaving 12 bases of the junction unmatched. Per germline, CDR1 SQVTM and CDR2 ANQGSEA. DNA for the CDR3: TGCAGCTCAGAGGGTAGCGGGGGGGCAGGTGAGCAGTTCTTC. Its protein product is CSSEGSGGAGEQFF.

In DNA form, the CDR3 reads TGTGCCAGCTGCCTCCCCCCTCAGCCCCAGCATTTT. This encodes CASCLPPQPQHF. V usage is TRBV7-2 and J usage is TRBJ1-5, with D unresolved. The length of the CDR3 is 12 residues. Trimming removed 8 bases at V and 6 bases at J, with 11 bases between. Per the germline V gene, CDR1 is SGHTA and CDR2 is FQGNSA.

This chain uses TRBV12-3 or TRBV12-4 with TRBJ2-7; 8 bases fit TRBD1. Trimming cost V 4 bases and J 4 bases; bases outside gene matches: 6. The CDR3 has 14 amino acids. Here the CDR3 reads CASSSTDRVYEQYF. The CDR3 DNA sequence: TGTGCCAGCAGTTCGACGGACAGGGTGTACGAGCAGTACTTC.

The V and J genes are TRBV30 and TRBJ1-3, with D hard to call. CDR1 is GTSNPN, CDR2 SVGIG, per germline (reference sequence). There are 12 residues in the CDR3. The ends were cut back, 1 base at V and 2 bases at J, with 3 bases in the middle. CDR3 in amino acids: CAWSGPGNTIYF. The CDR3 DNA sequence: TGTGCCTGGAGTGGCCCTGGAAACACCATATATTTT.

V usage is TRBV9 and J usage is TRBJ2-3, with TRBD2 matching over 10 bases. Unmatched junction bases numbered 6, after V lost 0 bases and J lost 5 bases. Germline CDR1 SGDLS, CDR2 YYNGEE. This CDR3 is built from 16 residues. This CDR3 reads CASSVGVAGGEDTQYF. CDR3 in DNA: TGTGCCAGCAGCGTAGGGGTAGCGGGGGGAGAAGATACGCAGTATTTT. Full variable domain (remainder filled in from reference TRBV9 and TRBJ2-3): DSGVTQTPKHLITATGQRVTLRCSPRSGDLSVYWYQQSLDQGLQFLIQYYNGEERAKGNILERFSAQQFPDLHSELNLSSLELGDSALYFCASSVGVAGGEDTQYFGPGTRLTVL.

This chain joins TRBV3-1 and TRBJ1-3; D gene uncertain. This CDR3 contains 15 residues. The germline V gene has CDR1 LGHDT and CDR2 YNNKEL (reference sequence). The ends were cut back, 4 bases at V and 7 bases at J, with 17 bases in the middle. The CDR3 nucleotides read TGTGCCAGCAGCCGATCAAATTCGGTGGGCAACACCATATATTTT. It encodes CASSRSNSVGNTIYF.

V and J are TRBV6-1 and TRBJ2-3; D is undetermined. The V and J ends lost 2 bases and 3 bases respectively, with 6 bases between them. Looked up from germline, CDR1 is MNHNS and CDR2 is SASEGT. CDR3 size: 13 residues. CDR3 sequence (DNA): TGTGCCAGCAGTGAAACGCTAACAGATACGCAGTATTTT. Its protein product is CASSETLTDTQYF.